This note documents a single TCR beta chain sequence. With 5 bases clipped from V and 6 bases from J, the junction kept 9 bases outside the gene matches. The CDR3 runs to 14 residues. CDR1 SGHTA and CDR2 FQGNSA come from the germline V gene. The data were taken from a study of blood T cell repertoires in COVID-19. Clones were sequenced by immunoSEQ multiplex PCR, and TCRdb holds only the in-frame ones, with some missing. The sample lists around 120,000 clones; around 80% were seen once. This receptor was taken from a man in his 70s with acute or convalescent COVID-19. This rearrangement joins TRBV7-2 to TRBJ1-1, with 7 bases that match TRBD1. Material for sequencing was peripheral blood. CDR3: CASSPTGSRAEAFF. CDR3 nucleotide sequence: TGTGCCAGCAGCCCGACAGGGAGTAGGGCTGAAGCTTTCTTT.